Following are 12 T cell receptor beta chains from one sample sequenced in a study of OX40 agonist ivuxolimab in advanced cancers. Here immunoSEQ multiplex PCR was the method, and the copy in TCRdb shows in-frame clones only, minus some. The sample lists just over 20,000 clones, just under 90% occurring once. Sample: CD4+ or CD8+ T cells sorted from blood, taken in a trial of the OX40 agonist ivuxolimab. The receptors were gathered from an adult with an advanced solid tumor such as melanoma, head and neck, liver or kidney cancer.

Here the CDR3 reads CARSLARGQGSGNTIYF. The CDR3 DNA reads as TGTGCCAGAAGCTTGGCCAGGGGACAGGGGTCTGGAAACACCATATATTTT. The rearrangement uses TRBV5-3 and TRBJ1-3; 10 nucleotides align to TRBD1. TRBV5-3 is an open reading frame, and its role is uncertain. The ends lost 0 bases at V and 1 base at J; junction bases unmatched: 4. The CDR3 is 17 amino acids.

This sequence joins TRBV29-1 and TRBJ1-3; TRBD1 matches 10 bases. V shed 7 bases and J 2 bases; nucleotides not matched to a gene: 2. The CDR3 is 13 residues long. Per the germline V gene, CDR1 is SQVTM and CDR2 is ANQGSEA. The DNA of the CDR3 is TGCAGCGGACAGGGGGCTGCTGGAAACACCATATATTTT. Amino acids: CSGQGAAGNTIYF.

V usage is TRBV19 and J usage is TRBJ2-7; D may be TRBD1 (6 bases). CDR1 and CDR2 from the germline V gene are LNHDA and SQIVND (reference sequence). Trimming removed 1 base from V and 5 bases from J, with 6 bases in between. This CDR3 has 12 amino acids. Here the CDR3 reads CASSIAGDEQYF. The CDR3 DNA reads TGTGCCAGTAGTATAGCAGGGGACGAGCAGTACTTC.

The chain's CDR3 is CASSRRDRPGEQYF. CDR3 DNA: TGTGCCAGCTCACGCCGGGACCGGCCAGGGGAGCAGTACTTC. The gene calls are TRBV11-3 and TRBJ2-7; D tentatively fits TRBD1 or TRBD2 (5 bases each). V was clipped by 8 bases and J by 7 bases, with 21 bases between them. Germline-derived CDR1 and CDR2 are SGHNT and YENEEA. The CDR3 is 14 residues long.

V is TRBV7-3 and J is TRBJ2-2; D unresolved. Germline V gene lookup returns CDR1 SGHTA and CDR2 FQGTGA. CDR3 length: 14 amino acids. The V and J ends lost 5 bases and 7 bases respectively, with 14 bases between them. The CDR3 region is CASSPLGEGGELFF. Written as DNA, the CDR3 is TGTGCCAGCAGCCCACTCGGAGAAGGCGGGGAGCTGTTTTTT.

This clone has a single count. V gene TRBV27 combines with J gene TRBJ1-1; D not resolved. The CDR3 is 14 amino acids. Deletions cut 5 bases from V and 0 bases from J, with 10 bases between. Germline V CDR1 and CDR2: MNHEY, SMNVEV (reference sequence). The CDR3 is CASSLGLMNTEAFF. DNA of the CDR3: TGTGCCAGCAGTCTTGGGCTTATGAACACTGAAGCTTTCTTT.

This clone was seen more than once but under ten times. The sample carries other DNA sequences with the same CDR3. This rearrangement joins TRBV5-1 to TRBJ1-5; TRBD1 is a possible D gene (6 bases). The V gene lost 3 bases and the J gene lost 0 bases, with 19 bases spanning the gap. The CDR3 is 18 amino acids. Germline CDR1 and CDR2: SGHRS and YFSETQ. The CDR3 here is CASSYGPYREHSNQPQHF. As DNA, the CDR3 is TGCGCCAGCAGCTACGGGCCCTACAGGGAGCATAGCAATCAGCCCCAGCATTTT.

The chain couples TRBV6-1 to TRBJ2-3, with 7 positions matching TRBD2. J was trimmed by 2 bases and V by 3 bases; bases with no gene match: 5. CDR3 length equals 15 residues. CDR1 is MNHNS, CDR2 SASEGT, per germline. The CDR3 DNA is TGTGCCAGCAGTGATCGACGGGGGGACACAGATACGCAGTATTTT. Translation gives CASSDRRGDTDTQYF.

The chain recombines TRBV15 with TRBJ2-7; D remains unclear. This CDR3 contains 18 residues. V lost 2 bases to trimming and J lost 3 bases, with 23 bases between them. Looked up from germline, CDR1 is LNHNV and CDR2 is YYDKDF (reference sequence). The CDR3 is CATSRQTRVGKGFYEQYF. The CDR3, as DNA: TGTGCCACCAGCAGACAAACCAGAGTGGGGAAAGGGTTCTACGAGCAGTACTTC.

The V gene is TRBV4-1, the J gene TRBJ2-5; a weak D match, TRBD1 (5 bases). CDR1 and CDR2 (germline): MGHRA, YSYEKL. The CDR3 consists of 16 residues. V shed 0 bases and J shed 2 bases, with 13 bases lying between them. The CDR3 spells CASSQDEAGLQETQYF. The CDR3 nucleotides read TGCGCCAGCAGCCAAGATGAGGCAGGGCTACAAGAGACCCAGTACTTC.

The chain couples TRBV7-8 to TRBJ2-1, with 7 bases lining up with TRBD2. Trimming cost V 3 bases and J 2 bases; bases outside gene matches: 10. CDR1 and CDR2 from the germline V gene are SGHVS and FQNEAQ. This CDR3 region has 17 residues. Written as DNA, the CDR3 is TGTGCCAGCAGCTTCGGACTAGTGGGGTCCGCCTACAATGAGCAGTTCTTC. Its protein is CASSFGLVGSAYNEQFF.

This rearrangement joins TRBV5-1 to TRBJ2-1; D perhaps matches TRBD2 (6 bases). Germline V gene data show CDR1 as SGHRS and CDR2 as YFSETQ. This CDR3 is built from 15 residues. V dropped 6 bases and J dropped 4 bases, with 17 bases sitting between them. CDR3 nucleotides: TGCGCCAGCACCCACGGAAGCGGGCCATACAATGAGCAGTTCTTC. This codes for CASTHGSGPYNEQFF.